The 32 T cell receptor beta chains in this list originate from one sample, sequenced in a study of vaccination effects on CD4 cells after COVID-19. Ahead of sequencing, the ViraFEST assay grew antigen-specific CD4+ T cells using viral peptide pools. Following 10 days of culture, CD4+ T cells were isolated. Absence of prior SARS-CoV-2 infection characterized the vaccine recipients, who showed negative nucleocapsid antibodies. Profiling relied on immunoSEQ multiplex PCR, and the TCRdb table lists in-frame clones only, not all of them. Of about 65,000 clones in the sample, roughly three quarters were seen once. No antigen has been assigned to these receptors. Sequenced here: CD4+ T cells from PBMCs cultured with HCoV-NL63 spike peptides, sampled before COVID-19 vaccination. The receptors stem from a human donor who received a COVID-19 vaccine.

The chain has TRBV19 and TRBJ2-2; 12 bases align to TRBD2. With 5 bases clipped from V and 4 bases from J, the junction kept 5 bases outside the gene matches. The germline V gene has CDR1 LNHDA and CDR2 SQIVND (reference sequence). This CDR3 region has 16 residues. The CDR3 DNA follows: TGTGCCAGTAGTTCCCTAGCGGGGGGGCGCACCGGGGAGCTGTTTTTT. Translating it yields CASSSLAGGRTGELFF.

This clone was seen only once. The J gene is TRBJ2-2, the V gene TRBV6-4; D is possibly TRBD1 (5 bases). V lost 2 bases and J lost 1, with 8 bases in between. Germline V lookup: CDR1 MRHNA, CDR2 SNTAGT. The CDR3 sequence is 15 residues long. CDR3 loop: CASSDQGMNTGELFF. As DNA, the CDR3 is TGTGCCAGCAGTGACCAGGGTATGAACACCGGGGAGCTGTTTTTT.

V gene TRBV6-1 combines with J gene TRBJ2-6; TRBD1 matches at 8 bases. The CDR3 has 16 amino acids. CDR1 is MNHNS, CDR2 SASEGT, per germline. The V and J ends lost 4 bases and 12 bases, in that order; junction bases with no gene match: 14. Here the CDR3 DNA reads TGTGCCAGCAGTGTGGACAGGGTAAGACCCAGCGGCGTCCTGACTTTC. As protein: CASSVDRVRPSGVLTF.

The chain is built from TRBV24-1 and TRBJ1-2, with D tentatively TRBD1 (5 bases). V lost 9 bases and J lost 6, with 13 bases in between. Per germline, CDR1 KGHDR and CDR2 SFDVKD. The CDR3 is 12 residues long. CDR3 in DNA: TGTGCCACCTTTGAGGGGCGAGATGGCTACACCTTC. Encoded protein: CATFEGRDGYTF.

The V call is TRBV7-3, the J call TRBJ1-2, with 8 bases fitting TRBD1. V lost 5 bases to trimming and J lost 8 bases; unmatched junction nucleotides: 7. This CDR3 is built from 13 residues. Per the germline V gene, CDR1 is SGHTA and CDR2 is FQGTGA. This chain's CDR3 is CASSPQGVNGYTF. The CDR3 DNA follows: TGTGCCAGCAGCCCACAGGGGGTAAACGGCTACACCTTC.

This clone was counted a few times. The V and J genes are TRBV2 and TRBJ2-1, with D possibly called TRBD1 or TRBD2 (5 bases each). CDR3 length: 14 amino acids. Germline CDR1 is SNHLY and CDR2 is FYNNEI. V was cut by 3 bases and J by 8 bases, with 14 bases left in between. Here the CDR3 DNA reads TGTGCCAGCAGTGATGGGCAGGGAGATTATGAGCAGTTCTTC. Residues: CASSDGQGDYEQFF.

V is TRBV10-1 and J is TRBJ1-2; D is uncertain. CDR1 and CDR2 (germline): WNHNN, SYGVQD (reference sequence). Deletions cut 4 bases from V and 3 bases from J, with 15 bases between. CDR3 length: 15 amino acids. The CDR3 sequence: CASSGGRTWDYGYTF. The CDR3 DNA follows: TGCGCCAGCAGTGGAGGAAGAACCTGGGACTATGGCTACACCTTC.

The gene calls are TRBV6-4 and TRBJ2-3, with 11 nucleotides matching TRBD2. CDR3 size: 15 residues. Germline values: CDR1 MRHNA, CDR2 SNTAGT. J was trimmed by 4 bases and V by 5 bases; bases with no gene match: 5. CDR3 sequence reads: CASSISGRDPDTQYF. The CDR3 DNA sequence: TGTGCCAGCAGTATTAGCGGGAGGGACCCAGATACGCAGTATTTT.

Here the CDR3 reads CASSIRGGRTEAFF. The CDR3 bases are TGTGCCAGCAGTATCAGGGGGGGAAGGACTGAAGCTTTCTTT. J is TRBJ1-1 and V is TRBV6-5; 7 nucleotides match TRBD1. This CDR3 has 14 residues. After removal of 5 bases from V and 5 bases from J, the junction contained 8 bases not matched to a gene. In germline, CDR1 is MNHEY, CDR2 SVGAGI.

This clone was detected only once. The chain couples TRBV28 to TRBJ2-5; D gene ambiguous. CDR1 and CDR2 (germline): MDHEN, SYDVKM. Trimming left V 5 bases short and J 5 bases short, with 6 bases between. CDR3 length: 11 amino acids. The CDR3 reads CASSTRETQYF. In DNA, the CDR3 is TGTGCCAGCAGTACCCGGGAGACCCAGTACTTC.

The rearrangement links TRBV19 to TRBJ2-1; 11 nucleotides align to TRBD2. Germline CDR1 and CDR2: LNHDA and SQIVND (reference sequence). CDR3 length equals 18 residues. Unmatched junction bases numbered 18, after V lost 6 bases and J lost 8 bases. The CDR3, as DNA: TGTGCCAGTAGCAGGGGCCTAGCGGGGGGTACGGGGCTGGATGAGCAGTTCTTC. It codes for CASSRGLAGGTGLDEQFF.

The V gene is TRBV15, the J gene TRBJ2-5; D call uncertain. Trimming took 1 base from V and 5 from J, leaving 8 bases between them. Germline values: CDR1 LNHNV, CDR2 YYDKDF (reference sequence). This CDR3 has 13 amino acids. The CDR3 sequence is CATSRAFLETQYF. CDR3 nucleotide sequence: TGTGCCACCAGCAGAGCGTTCCTGGAGACCCAGTACTTC.

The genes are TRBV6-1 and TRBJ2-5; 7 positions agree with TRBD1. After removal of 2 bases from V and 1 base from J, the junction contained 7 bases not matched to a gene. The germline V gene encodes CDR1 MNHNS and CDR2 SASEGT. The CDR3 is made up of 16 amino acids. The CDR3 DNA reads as TGTGCCAGCAGTGAAAGGGTTTCAGGGGGCCAAGAGACCCAGTACTTC. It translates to CASSERVSGGQETQYF.

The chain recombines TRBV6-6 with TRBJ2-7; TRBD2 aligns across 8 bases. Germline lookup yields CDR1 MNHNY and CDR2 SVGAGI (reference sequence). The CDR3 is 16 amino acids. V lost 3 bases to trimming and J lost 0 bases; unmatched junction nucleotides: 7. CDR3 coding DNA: TGTGCCAGCAGTTATTCAGGCGGGGGGCGCTCCTACGAGCAGTACGTC. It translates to CASSYSGGGRSYEQYV.

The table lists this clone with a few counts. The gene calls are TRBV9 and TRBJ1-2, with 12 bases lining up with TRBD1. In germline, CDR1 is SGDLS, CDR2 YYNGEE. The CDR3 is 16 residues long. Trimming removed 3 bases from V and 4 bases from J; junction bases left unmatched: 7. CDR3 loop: CASSAPGQGALYGYTF. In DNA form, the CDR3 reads TGTGCCAGCAGCGCACCGGGACAGGGGGCCCTCTATGGCTACACCTTC.

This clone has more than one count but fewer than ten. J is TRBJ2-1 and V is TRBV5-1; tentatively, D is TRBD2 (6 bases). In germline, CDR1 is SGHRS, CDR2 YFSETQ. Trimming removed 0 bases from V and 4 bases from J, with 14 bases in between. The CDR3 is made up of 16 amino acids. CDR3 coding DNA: TGCGCCAGCAGCTTGGCCGCTAGCGCGGGATACAATGAGCAGTTCTTC. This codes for CASSLAASAGYNEQFF.

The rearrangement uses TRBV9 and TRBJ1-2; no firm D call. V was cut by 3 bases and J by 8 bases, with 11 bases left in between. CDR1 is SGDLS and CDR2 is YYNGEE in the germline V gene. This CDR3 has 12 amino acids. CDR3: CASSAFPGGYTF. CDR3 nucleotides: TGTGCCAGCAGCGCCTTTCCCGGGGGCTACACCTTC.

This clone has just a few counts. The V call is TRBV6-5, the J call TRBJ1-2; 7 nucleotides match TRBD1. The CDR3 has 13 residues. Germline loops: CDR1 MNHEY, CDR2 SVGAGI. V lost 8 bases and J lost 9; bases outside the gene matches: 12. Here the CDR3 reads CASAEPGQRSYTF. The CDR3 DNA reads TGTGCCAGCGCAGAACCGGGACAGAGAAGCTACACCTTC.

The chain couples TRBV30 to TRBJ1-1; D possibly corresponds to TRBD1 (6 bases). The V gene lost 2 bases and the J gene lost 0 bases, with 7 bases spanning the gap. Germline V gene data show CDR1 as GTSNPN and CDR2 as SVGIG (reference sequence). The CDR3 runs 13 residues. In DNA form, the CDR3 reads TGTGCCTGGAGTCGACAGGTGAACACTGAAGCTTTCTTT. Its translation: CAWSRQVNTEAFF.

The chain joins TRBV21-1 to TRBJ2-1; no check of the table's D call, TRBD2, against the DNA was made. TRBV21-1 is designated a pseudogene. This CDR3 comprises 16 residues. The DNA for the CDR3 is TGTGCCAGCAGCAATTCGACGGGGGACTCTTACAATGAGCAGTTCTTC. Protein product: CASSNSTGDSYNEQFF.

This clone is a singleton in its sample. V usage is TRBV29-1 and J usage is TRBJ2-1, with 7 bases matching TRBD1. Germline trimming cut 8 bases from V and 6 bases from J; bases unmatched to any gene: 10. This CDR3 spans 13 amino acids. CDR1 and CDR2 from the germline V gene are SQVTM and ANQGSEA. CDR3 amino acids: CSTRTGGGNEQFF. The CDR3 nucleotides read TGCAGCACAAGGACAGGTGGGGGCAATGAGCAGTTCTTC.

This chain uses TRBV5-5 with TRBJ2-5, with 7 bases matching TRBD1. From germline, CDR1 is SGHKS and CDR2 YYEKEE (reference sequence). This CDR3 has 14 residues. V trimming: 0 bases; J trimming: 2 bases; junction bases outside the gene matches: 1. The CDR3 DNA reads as TGTGCCAGCAGCTTGGTACAGGGGCAAGAGACCCAGTACTTC. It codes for CASSLVQGQETQYF.

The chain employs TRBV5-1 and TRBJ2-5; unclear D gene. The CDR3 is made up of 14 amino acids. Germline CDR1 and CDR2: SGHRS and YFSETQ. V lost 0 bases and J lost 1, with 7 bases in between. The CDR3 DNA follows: TGCGCCAGCAGCTTGGCGGCAGGCCAAGAGACCCAGTACTTC. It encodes CASSLAAGQETQYF.

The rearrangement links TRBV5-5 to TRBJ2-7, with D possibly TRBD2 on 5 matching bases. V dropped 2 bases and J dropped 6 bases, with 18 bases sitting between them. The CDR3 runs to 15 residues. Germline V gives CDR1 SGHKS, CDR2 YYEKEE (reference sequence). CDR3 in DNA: TGTGCCAGCAGCTTCCGGGAAATAGGGTGGGGCGAGCAGTACGTC. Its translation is CASSFREIGWGEQYV.

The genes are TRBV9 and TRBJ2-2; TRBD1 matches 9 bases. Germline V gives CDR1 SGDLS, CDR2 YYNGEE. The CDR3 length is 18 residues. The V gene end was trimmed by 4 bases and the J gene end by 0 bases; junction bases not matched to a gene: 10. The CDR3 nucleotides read TGTGCCAGCAGCACCCGTGGGACAGGGAACGCGAACACCGGGGAGCTGTTTTTT. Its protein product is CASSTRGTGNANTGELFF.

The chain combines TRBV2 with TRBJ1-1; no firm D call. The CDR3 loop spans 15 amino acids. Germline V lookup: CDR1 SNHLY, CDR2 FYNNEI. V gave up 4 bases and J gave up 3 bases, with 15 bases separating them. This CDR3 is CASSGSRWEYTEAFF. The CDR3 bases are TGTGCCAGCAGTGGAAGCAGGTGGGAGTACACTGAAGCTTTCTTT.

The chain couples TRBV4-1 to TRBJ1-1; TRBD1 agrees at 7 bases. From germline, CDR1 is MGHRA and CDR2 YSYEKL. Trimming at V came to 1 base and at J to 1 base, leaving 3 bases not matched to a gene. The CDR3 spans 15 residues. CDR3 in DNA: TGCGCCAGCAGCCAAGCCTACAGGGGGAACACTGAAGCTTTCTTT. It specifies CASSQAYRGNTEAFF.

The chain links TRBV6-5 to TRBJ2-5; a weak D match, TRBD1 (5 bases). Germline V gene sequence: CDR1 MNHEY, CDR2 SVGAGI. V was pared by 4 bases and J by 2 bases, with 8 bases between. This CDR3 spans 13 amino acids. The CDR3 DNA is TGTGCCAGCAGTTGGACACTACAAGAGACCCAGTACTTC. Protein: CASSWTLQETQYF.

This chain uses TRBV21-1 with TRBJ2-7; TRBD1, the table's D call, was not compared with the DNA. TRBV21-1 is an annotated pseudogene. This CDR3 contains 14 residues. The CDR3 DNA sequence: TGTGCCAGCAGCCGTGAACAGGGGTGCTACGAGCAGTACGTC. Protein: CASSREQGCYEQYV.

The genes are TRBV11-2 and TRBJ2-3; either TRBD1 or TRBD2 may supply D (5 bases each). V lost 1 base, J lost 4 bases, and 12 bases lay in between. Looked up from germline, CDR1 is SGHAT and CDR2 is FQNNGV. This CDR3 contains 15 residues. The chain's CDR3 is CASSLVGDGSDTQYF. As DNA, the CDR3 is TGTGCCAGCAGCTTAGTGGGGGACGGATCAGATACGCAGTATTTT. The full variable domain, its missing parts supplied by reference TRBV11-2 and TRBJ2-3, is EAGVAQSPRYKIIEKRQSVAFWCNPISGHATLYWYQQILGQGPKLLIQFQNNGVVDDSQLPKDRFSAERLKGVDSTLKIQPAKLEDSAVYLCASSLVGDGSDTQYFGPGTRLTVL.

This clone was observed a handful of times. The DNA of the CDR3 is TGTGCCAGCAGCAGTGGTTATGACCTGCCGGATACGCAGTATTTT. Translating gives CASSSGYDLPDTQYF. The V call is TRBV7-9, the J call TRBJ2-3; no definite D call. Trimming pared 5 bases from V and 6 bases from J, leaving 18 bases between. The germline V gene has CDR1 SEHNR and CDR2 FQNEAQ (reference sequence). The CDR3 extends over 15 amino acids.

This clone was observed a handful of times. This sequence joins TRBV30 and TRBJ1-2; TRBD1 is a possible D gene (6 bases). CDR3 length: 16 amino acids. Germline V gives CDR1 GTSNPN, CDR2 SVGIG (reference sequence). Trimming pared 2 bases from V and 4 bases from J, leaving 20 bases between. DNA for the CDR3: TGTGCCTGGAGTCAGGGAAGGGTGCTGGACAGCTATGGCTACACCTTC. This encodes CAWSQGRVLDSYGYTF.